This TCR beta chain was found in a study of response to subunit inactivated influenza vaccine. MiXCR was run by TCRdb on the RT-PCR reads, yielding one entry per CDR3 protein. The repertoire holds about 180,000 distinct CDR3 sequences, about 10% seen once, with roughly a tenth in the top ten. Germline V gene sequence: CDR1 SNHLY, CDR2 FYNNEI. CDR3 size: 18 residues. This TCR derives from a man aged 50-59 years who received an inactivated influenza vaccine. This chain connects TRBV2 to TRBJ2-1; no definite D call. The sample consisted of non-naive T cells sorted from PBMCs, taken on the day of vaccination. As DNA, the CDR3 is TGTACCTTCAGTTTAGACCGAACTAACCCTTTCTCCTACAATGAGCAGTTCTTC. Encoded protein: CTFSLDRTNPFSYNEQFF.